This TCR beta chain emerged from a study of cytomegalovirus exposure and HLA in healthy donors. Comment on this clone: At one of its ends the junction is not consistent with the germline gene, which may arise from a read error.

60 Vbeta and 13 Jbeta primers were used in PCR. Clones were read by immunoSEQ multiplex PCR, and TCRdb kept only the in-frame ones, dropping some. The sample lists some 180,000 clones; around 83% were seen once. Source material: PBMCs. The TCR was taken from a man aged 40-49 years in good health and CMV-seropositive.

The CDR3 here is CSSSFGELAKNIQYF. CDR3 sequence (DNA): TGTTCCAGCAGCTTCGGGGAGCTAGCCAAAAACATTCAGTACTTC. This chain connects TRBV7-9 to TRBJ2-4; D perhaps matches TRBD2 (5 bases). Germline V CDR1 and CDR2: SEHNR, FQNEAQ (reference sequence). The CDR3 contains 15 residues. Supplemented by reference TRBV7-9 and TRBJ2-4, the full variable domain reads DTGVSQNPRHKITKRGQNVTFRCDPISEHNRLYWYRQTLGQGPEFLTYFQNEAQLEKSRLLSDRFSAERPKGSFSTLEIQRTEQGDSAMYLCSSSFGELAKNIQYFGAGTRLSVL.